These T cell receptor beta chains were read from a single sample in a study of regulatory T cells in long-lasting Graves disease. MiXCR was run by TCRdb on the multiplex PCR reads, yielding one entry per CDR3 protein. Among some 320,000 distinct CDR3 sequences listed, over 15% were seen once. Specimen: peripheral blood mononuclear cells (PBMCs), collected at new diagnosis, from a patient treated with antithyroid drugs. The receptors here all came from a female donor with Graves disease. Both conserved end residues are part of each CDR3. Fields, in order: D gene, J gene, clone size, V gene, CDR3 length, CDR3 protein, CDR3 DNA. The D gene is left open where the match is weak. Clone size is stated in some rows and not others, as once, few, many or a class when expanded.

d_gene: .
j_gene: TRBJ1-1
abundance: many
v_gene: TRBV10-3
len: 15
CDR3aa: CAITPAWTANTEAFF
CDR3nt: TGTGCCATCACCCCGGCCTGGACGGCCAACACTGAAGCTTTCTTT

d_gene: .
j_gene: TRBJ2-2
abundance: many
v_gene: TRBV25-1
len: 14
CDR3aa: CASSDPLRTGELFF
CDR3nt: TGTGCCAGCAGTGATCCGCTCCGGACCGGGGAGCTGTTTTTT

d_gene: TRBD2
j_gene: TRBJ2-1
abundance: .
v_gene: TRBV7-2
len: 14
CDR3aa: CASSLGSGGNEQFF
CDR3nt: TGTGCCAGCAGCTTAGGTAGCGGGGGCAATGAGCAGTTCTTC

d_gene: .
j_gene: TRBJ2-5
abundance: many
v_gene: TRBV7-9
len: 13
CDR3aa: CASSPPDHETQYF
CDR3nt: TGTGCCAGCAGTCCCCCGGATCATGAGACCCAGTACTTC

d_gene: .
j_gene: TRBJ2-7
abundance: many
v_gene: TRBV7-6
len: 14
CDR3aa: CASSLAAGSDEQYF
CDR3nt: TGTGCCAGCAGCTTAGCCGCAGGGTCCGACGAGCAGTACTTC

d_gene: TRBD2
j_gene: TRBJ2-1
abundance: many
v_gene: TRBV27
len: 17
CDR3aa: CASTTTMGLAGGHEQFF
CDR3nt: TGTGCCAGCACCACGACGATGGGACTAGCGGGAGGTCATGAGCAGTTCTTC

d_gene: TRBD2
j_gene: TRBJ2-5
abundance: many
v_gene: TRBV6-2/TRBV6-3
len: 16
CDR3aa: CASSPGLAGDQETQYF
CDR3nt: TGTGCCAGCAGCCCCGGACTAGCGGGGGACCAAGAGACCCAGTACTTC

d_gene: .
j_gene: TRBJ2-4
abundance: many
v_gene: TRBV7-9
len: 15
CDR3aa: CASSLDPGAKNIQYF
CDR3nt: TGTGCCAGCAGCTTAGACCCCGGGGCCAAAAACATTCAGTACTTC

d_gene: .
j_gene: TRBJ1-1
abundance: many
v_gene: TRBV2
len: 14
CDR3aa: CASSEREMNTEAFF
CDR3nt: TGTGCCAGCAGTGAACGGGAGATGAACACTGAAGCTTTCTTT

d_gene: TRBD1
j_gene: TRBJ2-7
abundance: .
v_gene: TRBV28
len: 16
CDR3aa: CASSLSRTGGPYEQYF
CDR3nt: TGTGCCAGCAGTTTGTCCAGGACAGGGGGTCCATACGAGCAGTACTTC

d_gene: .
j_gene: TRBJ1-2
abundance: many
v_gene: TRBV5-1
len: 14
CDR3aa: CASSLEGDNYGYTF
CDR3nt: TGCGCCAGCAGCTTGGAGGGGGATAACTATGGCTACACCTTC

d_gene: .
j_gene: TRBJ2-2
abundance: many
v_gene: TRBV5-1
len: 16
CDR3aa: CASSLTVSGNTGELFF
CDR3nt: TGCGCCAGCAGCTTGACAGTTTCGGGGAACACCGGGGAGCTGTTTTTT

d_gene: TRBD1
j_gene: TRBJ1-2
abundance: .
v_gene: TRBV28
len: 14
CDR3aa: CASSATGGAKGYTF
CDR3nt: TGTGCCAGCAGTGCCACAGGGGGCGCAAAGGGCTACACCTTC

d_gene: TRBD1
j_gene: TRBJ2-4
abundance: few
v_gene: TRBV12-3/TRBV12-4
len: 15
CDR3aa: CASSGGQGAADIQYF
CDR3nt: TGTGCCAGCAGTGGGGGACAGGGGGCTGCGGACATTCAGTACTTC

d_gene: .
j_gene: TRBJ1-2
abundance: many
v_gene: TRBV5-1
len: 14
CDR3aa: CASSEKGGNYGYTF
CDR3nt: TGCGCCAGCAGCGAAAAGGGGGGGAACTATGGCTACACCTTC

d_gene: TRBD2
j_gene: TRBJ2-2
abundance: many
v_gene: TRBV25-1
len: 16
CDR3aa: CASSEIRGGGTGELFF
CDR3nt: TGTGCCAGCAGTGAAATACGGGGGGGCGGCACCGGGGAGCTGTTTTTT

d_gene: TRBD1
j_gene: TRBJ1-4
abundance: many
v_gene: TRBV27
len: 16
CDR3aa: CASSVTGMGANEKLFF
CDR3nt: TGTGCCAGCAGTGTGACAGGGATGGGTGCTAATGAAAAACTGTTTTTT

d_gene: TRBD2
j_gene: TRBJ2-3
abundance: many
v_gene: TRBV6-2/TRBV6-3
len: 13
CDR3aa: CASNRRESDTQYF
CDR3nt: TGTGCCAGCAATAGGCGGGAGTCGGATACGCAGTATTTT

d_gene: .
j_gene: TRBJ1-2
abundance: few
v_gene: TRBV7-9
len: 17
CDR3aa: CASSPHLGRLAYYGYTF
CDR3nt: TGTGCCAGCAGCCCGCACCTAGGGCGGCTAGCCTACTATGGCTACACCTTC

d_gene: TRBD2
j_gene: TRBJ2-2
abundance: many
v_gene: TRBV10-2
len: 15
CDR3aa: CASSWTSVTTGELFF
CDR3nt: TGCGCCAGCAGTTGGACTAGTGTGACAACCGGGGAGCTGTTTTTT

d_gene: .
j_gene: TRBJ2-5
abundance: once
v_gene: TRBV11-2
len: 16
CDR3aa: CASSFRWRNPEETQYF
CDR3nt: TGTGCCAGCAGCTTTAGGTGGCGGAACCCTGAAGAGACCCAGTACTTC

d_gene: .
j_gene: TRBJ2-3
abundance: many
v_gene: TRBV20-1
len: 16
CDR3aa: CSARDADSVGTDTQYF
CDR3nt: TGCAGTGCTAGAGATGCGGACTCTGTGGGCACAGATACGCAGTATTTT

d_gene: TRBD1
j_gene: TRBJ1-2
abundance: .
v_gene: TRBV6-1
len: 17
CDR3aa: CASSRDRGRVAQDGYTF
CDR3nt: TGTGCCAGCAGTCGAGACAGGGGGCGAGTAGCCCAGGATGGCTACACCTTC

d_gene: .
j_gene: TRBJ1-1
abundance: many
v_gene: TRBV7-2
len: 16
CDR3aa: CASSFLQPGMDTEAFF
CDR3nt: TGTGCCAGCAGTTTCCTACAGCCAGGGATGGACACTGAAGCTTTCTTT

d_gene: .
j_gene: TRBJ1-1
abundance: .
v_gene: TRBV5-4
len: 13
CDR3aa: CASSFDPNTEAFF
CDR3nt: TGTGCCAGCAGCTTCGATCCGAACACTGAAGCTTTCTTT

d_gene: TRBD1
j_gene: TRBJ1-1
abundance: many
v_gene: TRBV19
len: 14
CDR3aa: CATTTPQQGLEAFF
CDR3nt: TGTGCCACCACCACCCCCCAACAGGGGTTAGAAGCTTTCTTT

d_gene: .
j_gene: TRBJ2-1
abundance: .
v_gene: TRBV9
len: 11
CDR3aa: CASSQDNEQFF
CDR3nt: TGTGCCAGCAGCCAAGACAATGAGCAGTTCTTC

d_gene: TRBD1
j_gene: TRBJ1-1
abundance: many
v_gene: TRBV7-9
len: 15
CDR3aa: CASSHLTGGVTEAFF
CDR3nt: TGTGCCAGCAGCCATCTGACAGGGGGCGTCACTGAAGCTTTCTTT

d_gene: TRBD1
j_gene: TRBJ1-3
abundance: .
v_gene: TRBV30
len: 16
CDR3aa: CAWSSWGQLSGNTTYF
CDR3nt: TGTGCCTGGAGTAGCTGGGGACAGCTCTCTGGAAACACTACATATTTT